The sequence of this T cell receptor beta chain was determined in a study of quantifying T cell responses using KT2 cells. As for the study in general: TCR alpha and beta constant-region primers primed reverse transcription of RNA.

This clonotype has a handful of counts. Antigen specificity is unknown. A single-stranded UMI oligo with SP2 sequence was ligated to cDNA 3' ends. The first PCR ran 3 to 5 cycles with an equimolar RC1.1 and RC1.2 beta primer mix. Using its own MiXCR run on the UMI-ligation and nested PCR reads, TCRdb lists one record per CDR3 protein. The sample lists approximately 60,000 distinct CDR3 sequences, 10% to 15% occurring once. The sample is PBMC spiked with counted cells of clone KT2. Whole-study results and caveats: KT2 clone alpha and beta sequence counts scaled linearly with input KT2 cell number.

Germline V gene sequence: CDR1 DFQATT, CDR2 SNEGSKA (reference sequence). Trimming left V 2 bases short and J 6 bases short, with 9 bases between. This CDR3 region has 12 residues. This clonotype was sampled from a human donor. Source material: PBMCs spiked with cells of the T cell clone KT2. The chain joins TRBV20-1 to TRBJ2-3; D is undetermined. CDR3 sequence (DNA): TGCAGTGCTAGAACGACGTTCGATACGCAGTATTTT. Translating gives CSARTTFDTQYF.